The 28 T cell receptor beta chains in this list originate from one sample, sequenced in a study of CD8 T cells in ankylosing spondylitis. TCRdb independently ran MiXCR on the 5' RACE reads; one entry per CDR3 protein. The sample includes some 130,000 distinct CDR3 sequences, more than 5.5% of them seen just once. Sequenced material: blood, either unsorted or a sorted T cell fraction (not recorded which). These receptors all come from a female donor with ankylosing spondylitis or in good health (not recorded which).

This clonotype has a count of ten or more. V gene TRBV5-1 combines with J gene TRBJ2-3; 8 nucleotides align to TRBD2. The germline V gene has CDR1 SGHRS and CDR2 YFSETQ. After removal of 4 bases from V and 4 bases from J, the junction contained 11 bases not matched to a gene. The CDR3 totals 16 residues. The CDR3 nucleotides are TGCGCCAGCAGCCTGACGACTAGCGCGGTGCCAGATACGCAGTATTTT. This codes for CASSLTTSAVPDTQYF.

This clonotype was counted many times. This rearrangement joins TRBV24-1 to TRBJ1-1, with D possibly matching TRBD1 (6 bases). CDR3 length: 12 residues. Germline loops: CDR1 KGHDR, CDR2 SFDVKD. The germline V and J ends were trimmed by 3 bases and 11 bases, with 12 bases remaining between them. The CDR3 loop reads CATSDGGRGAFF. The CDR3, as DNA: TGTGCCACCAGTGATGGGGGGCGCGGCGCTTTCTTT.

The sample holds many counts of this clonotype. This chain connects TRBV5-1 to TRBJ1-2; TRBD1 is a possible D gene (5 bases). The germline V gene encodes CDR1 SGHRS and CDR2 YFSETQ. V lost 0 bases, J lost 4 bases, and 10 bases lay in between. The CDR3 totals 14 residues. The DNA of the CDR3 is TGCGCCAGCAGCTTGGAGACAGACTCCTATGGCTACACCTTC. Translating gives CASSLETDSYGYTF. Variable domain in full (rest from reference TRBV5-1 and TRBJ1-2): KAGVTQTPRYLIKTRGQQVTLSCSPISGHRSVSWYQQTPGQGLQFLFEYFSETQRNKGNFPGRFSGRQFSNSRSEMNVSTLELGDSALYLCASSLETDSYGYTFGSGTRLTVV.

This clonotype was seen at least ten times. The CDR3 spells CASSLAVDRGEGYTF. CDR3 bases: TGCGCCAGCAGCTTGGCCGTTGACAGGGGAGAAGGCTACACCTTC. The rearrangement joins TRBV5-1 to TRBJ1-2, with 8 nucleotides matching TRBD1. Germline values: CDR1 SGHRS, CDR2 YFSETQ. The CDR3 spans 15 residues. V lost 0 bases and J lost 8; bases outside the gene matches: 9.

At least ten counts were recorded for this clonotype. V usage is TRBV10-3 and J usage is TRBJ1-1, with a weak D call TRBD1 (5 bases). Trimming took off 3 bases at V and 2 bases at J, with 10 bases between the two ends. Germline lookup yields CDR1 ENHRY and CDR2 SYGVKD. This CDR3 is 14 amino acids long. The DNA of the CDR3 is TGTGCCATCAGTGAAGTTACAGGTAACACTGAAGCTTTCTTT. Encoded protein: CAISEVTGNTEAFF.

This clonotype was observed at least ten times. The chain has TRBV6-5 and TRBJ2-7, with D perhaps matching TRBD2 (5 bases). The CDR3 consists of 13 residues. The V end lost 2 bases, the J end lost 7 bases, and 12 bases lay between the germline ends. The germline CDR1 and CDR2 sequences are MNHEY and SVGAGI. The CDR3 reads CASSYRHRGEQYF. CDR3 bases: TGTGCCAGCAGTTACCGGCACCGCGGGGAGCAGTACTTC.

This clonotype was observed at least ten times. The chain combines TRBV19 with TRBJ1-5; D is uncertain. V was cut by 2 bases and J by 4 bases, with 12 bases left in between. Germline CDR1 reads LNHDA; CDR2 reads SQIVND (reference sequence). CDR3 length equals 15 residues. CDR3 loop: CASSISASPNQPQHF. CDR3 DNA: TGTGCCAGTAGTATAAGCGCCAGCCCTAATCAGCCCCAGCATTTT.

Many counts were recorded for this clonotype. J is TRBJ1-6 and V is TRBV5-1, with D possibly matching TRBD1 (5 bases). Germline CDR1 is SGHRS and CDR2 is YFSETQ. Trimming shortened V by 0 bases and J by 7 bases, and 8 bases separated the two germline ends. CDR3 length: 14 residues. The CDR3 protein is CASSLDGGNSPLHF. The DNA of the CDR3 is TGCGCCAGCAGCTTGGATGGGGGGAATTCACCCCTCCACTTT.

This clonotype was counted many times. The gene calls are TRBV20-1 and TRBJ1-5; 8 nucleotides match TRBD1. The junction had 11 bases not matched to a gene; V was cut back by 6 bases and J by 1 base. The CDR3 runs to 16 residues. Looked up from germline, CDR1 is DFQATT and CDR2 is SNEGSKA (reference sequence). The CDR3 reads CSARRTGRGSNQPQHF. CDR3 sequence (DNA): TGCAGTGCGCGTAGGACAGGGAGGGGGAGCAATCAGCCCCAGCATTTT.

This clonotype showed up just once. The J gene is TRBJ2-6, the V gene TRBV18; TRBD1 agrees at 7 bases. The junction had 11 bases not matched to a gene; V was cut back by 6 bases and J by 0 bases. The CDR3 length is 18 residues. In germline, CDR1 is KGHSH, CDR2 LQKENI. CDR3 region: CASSPIGTELSGANVLTF. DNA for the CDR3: TGTGCCAGCTCTCCGATCGGGACAGAGCTCTCTGGGGCCAACGTCCTGACTTTC.

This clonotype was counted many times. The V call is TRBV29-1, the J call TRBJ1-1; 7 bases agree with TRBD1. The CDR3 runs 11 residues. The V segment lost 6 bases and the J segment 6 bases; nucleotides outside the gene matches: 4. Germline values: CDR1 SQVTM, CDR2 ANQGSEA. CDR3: CSVRTGAEAFF. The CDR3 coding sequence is TGCAGCGTAAGGACAGGCGCTGAAGCTTTCTTT.

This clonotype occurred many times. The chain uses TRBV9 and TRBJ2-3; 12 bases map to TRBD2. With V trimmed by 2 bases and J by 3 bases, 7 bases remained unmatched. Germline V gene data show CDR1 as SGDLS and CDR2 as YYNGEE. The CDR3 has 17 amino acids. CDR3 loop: CASSVSRTSGVTDTQYF. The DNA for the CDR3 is TGTGCCAGCAGCGTCAGCAGGACTAGCGGGGTTACAGATACGCAGTATTTT.

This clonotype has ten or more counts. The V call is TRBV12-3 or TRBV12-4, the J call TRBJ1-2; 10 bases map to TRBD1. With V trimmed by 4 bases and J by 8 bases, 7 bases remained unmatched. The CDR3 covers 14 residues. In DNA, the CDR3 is TGTGCCAGCAGTTCGGGGACAGGGGTGGAAGGCTACACCTTC. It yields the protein CASSSGTGVEGYTF.

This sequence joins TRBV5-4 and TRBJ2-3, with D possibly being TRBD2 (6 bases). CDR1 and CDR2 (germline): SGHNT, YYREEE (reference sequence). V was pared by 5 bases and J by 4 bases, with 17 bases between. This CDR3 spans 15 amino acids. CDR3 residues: CASREGTARSDTQYF. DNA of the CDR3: TGTGCCAGCAGGGAGGGCACGGCCCGCTCAGATACGCAGTATTTT.

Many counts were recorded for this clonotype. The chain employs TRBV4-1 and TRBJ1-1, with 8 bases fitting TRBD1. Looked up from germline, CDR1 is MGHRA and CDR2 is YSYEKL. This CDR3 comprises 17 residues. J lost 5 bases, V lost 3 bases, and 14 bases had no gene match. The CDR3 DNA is TGCGCCAGCAGCCAGTCTCGCGCAGGGGGCGTAGATACTGAAGCTTTCTTT. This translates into CASSQSRAGGVDTEAFF.

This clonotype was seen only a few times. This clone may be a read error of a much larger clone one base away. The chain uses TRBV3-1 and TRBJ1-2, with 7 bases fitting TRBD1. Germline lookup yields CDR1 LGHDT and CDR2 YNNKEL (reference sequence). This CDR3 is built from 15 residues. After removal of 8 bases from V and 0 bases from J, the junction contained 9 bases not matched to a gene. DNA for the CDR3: TGTGCCAGCTGCCCTACGGACAGGACTAACTATGGCTACACCTTC. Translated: CASCPTDRTNYGYTF.

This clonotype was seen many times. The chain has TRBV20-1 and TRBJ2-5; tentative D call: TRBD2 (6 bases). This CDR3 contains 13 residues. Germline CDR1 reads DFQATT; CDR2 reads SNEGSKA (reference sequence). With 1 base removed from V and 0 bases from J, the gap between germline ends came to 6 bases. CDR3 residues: CSARGDYQETQYF. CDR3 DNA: TGCAGTGCTAGAGGGGACTACCAAGAGACCCAGTACTTC.

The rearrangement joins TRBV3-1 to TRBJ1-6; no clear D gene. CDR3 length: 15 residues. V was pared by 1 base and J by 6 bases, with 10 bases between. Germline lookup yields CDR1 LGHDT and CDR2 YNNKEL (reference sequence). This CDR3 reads CASSQVTAINSPLHF. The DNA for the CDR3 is TGTGCCAGCAGCCAAGTAACAGCGATTAATTCACCCCTCCACTTT.

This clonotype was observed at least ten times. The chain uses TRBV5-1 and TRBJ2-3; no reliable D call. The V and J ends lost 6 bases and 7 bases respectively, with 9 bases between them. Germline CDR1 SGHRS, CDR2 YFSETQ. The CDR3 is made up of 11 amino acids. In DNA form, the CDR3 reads TGCGCCAGCACGGCTGCTAATACGCAGTATTTT. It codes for CASTAANTQYF.

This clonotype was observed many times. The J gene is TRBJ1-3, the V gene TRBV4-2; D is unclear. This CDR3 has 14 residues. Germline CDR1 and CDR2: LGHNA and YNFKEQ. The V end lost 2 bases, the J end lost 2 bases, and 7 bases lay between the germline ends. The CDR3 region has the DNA TGTGCCAGCAGCCAATCAGAAGCTGGAAACACCATATATTTT. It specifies CASSQSEAGNTIYF.

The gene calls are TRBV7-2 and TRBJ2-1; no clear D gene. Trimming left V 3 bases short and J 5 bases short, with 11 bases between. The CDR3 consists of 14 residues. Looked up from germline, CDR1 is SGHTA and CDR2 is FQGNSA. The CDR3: CASSFFQKNNEQFF. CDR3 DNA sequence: TGTGCCAGCAGCTTTTTCCAGAAGAACAATGAGCAGTTCTTC.

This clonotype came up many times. The CDR3 loop is CAISATEVGGYTF. CDR3 sequence (DNA): TGTGCCATCAGTGCGACAGAAGTCGGGGGCTACACCTTC. This chain links TRBV10-3 with TRBJ1-2; perhaps TRBD1 as D (5 bases). Germline V CDR1 and CDR2: ENHRY, SYGVKD. The V gene lost 4 bases and the J gene lost 8 bases, with 14 bases spanning the gap. CDR3 size: 13 residues.

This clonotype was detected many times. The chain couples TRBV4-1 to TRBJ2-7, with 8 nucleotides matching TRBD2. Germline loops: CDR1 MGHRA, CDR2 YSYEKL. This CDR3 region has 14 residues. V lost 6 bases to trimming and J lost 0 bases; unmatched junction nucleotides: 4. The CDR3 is CASSSGLVSYEQYF. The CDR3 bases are TGCGCCAGCAGTTCGGGACTAGTCTCCTACGAGCAGTACTTC.

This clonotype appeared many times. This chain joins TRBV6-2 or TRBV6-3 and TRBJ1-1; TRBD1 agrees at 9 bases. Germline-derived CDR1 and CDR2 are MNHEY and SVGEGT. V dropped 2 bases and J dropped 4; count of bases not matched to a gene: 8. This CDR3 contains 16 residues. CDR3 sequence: CASSYAYRGRGTEAFF. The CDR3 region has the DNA TGTGCCAGCAGTTACGCGTACAGGGGGCGCGGCACTGAAGCTTTCTTT.

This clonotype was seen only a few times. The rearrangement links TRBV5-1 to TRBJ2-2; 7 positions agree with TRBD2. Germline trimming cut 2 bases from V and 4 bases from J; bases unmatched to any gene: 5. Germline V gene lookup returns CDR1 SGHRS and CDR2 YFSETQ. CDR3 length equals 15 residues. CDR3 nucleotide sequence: TGCGCCAGCAGCTTCGCGGGGGTGACCACCGGGGAGCTGTTTTTT. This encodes CASSFAGVTTGELFF.

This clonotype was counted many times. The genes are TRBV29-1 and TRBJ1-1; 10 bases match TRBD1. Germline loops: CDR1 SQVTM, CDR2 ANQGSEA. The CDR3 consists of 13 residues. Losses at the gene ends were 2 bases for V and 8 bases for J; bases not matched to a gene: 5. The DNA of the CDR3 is TGCAGCGTTGAAAGGACAGGGGGAAGGGAAGCTTTCTTT. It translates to CSVERTGGREAFF.

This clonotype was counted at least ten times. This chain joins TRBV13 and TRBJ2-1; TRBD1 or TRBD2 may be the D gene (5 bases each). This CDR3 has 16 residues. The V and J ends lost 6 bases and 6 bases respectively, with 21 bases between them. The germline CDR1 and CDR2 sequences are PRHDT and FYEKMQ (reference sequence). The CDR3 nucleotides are TGTGCCAGCAGTTTTACCGGGACCGGGGTATTCAATGAGCAGTTCTTC. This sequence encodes CASSFTGTGVFNEQFF.

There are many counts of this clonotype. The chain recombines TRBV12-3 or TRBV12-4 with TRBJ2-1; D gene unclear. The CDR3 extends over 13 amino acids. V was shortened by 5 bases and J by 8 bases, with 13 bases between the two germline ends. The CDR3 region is CASSRQSPDEQFF. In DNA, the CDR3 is TGTGCCAGCAGTCGGCAGAGCCCGGATGAGCAGTTCTTC.